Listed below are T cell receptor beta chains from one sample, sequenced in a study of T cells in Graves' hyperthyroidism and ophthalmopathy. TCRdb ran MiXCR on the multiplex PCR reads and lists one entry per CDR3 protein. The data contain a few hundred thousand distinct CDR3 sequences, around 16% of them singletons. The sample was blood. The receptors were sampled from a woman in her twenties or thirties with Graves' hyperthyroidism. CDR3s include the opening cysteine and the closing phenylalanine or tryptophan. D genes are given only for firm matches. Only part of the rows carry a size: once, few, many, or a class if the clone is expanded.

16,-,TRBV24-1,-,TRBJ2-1,CATSDFGQSSYNEQFF,TGTGCCACCAGTGATTTTGGGCAGAGCTCCTACAATGAGCAGTTCTTC
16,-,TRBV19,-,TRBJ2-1,CASSIKGIALYNEQFF,TGTGCCAGTAGTATAAAAGGGATAGCGTTATACAATGAGCAGTTCTTC
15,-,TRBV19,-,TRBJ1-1,CASSTTPTGNTEAFF,TGTGCCAGTAGTACTACCCCAACGGGGAACACTGAAGCTTTCTTT
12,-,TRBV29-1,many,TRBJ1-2,CSGEWGGGGYTF,TGCAGCGGTGAATGGGGGGGAGGTGGCTACACCTTC
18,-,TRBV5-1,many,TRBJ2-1,CASSFRRDSRSSYNEQFF,TGCGCCAGCAGCTTTCGTAGAGATTCCAGGAGCTCCTACAATGAGCAGTTCTTC
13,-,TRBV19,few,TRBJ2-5,CASSMNRQETQYF,TGTGCCAGTAGTATGAACAGACAAGAGACCCAGTACTTC
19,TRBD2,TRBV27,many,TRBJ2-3,CASSRTGGVAGGRVDTQYF,TGTGCCAGCAGCCGAACCGGGGGGGTAGCGGGAGGTAGGGTGGATACGCAGTATTTT
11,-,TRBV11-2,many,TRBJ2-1,CASSLGPEQFF,TGTGCCAGCAGCCTAGGACCAGAGCAGTTCTTC
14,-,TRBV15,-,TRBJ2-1,CATSPRDTNNEQFF,TGTGCCACCAGCCCCCGGGACACTAACAATGAGCAGTTCTTC
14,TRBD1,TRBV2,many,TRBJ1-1,CASSGKYRGMKAFF,TGTGCCAGCAGCGGAAAATACAGGGGTATGAAAGCTTTCTTT
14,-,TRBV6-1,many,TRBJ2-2,CASSYDYLTGELFF,TGTGCCAGCAGTTACGACTACCTCACCGGGGAGCTGTTTTTT
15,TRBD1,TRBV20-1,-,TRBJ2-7,CSASDRDRGLNEQYF,TGCAGTGCTAGTGACCGGGACAGGGGGCTCAACGAGCAGTACTTC
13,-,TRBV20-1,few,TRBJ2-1,CSARVDVRAEQFF,TGCAGTGCTCGGGTCGATGTGCGTGCTGAGCAGTTCTTC
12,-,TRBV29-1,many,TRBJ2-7,CSVEGVAYEQYF,TGCAGCGTTGAAGGGGTGGCGTACGAGCAGTACTTC
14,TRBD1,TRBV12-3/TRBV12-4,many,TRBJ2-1,CASSFGTGGFEQFF,TGTGCCAGCAGTTTCGGGACAGGGGGGTTTGAGCAGTTCTTC
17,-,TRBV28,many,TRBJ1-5,CASSLPQGFYSNQPQHF,TGTGCCAGCAGTTTACCTCAGGGATTCTATAGCAATCAGCCCCAGCATTTT
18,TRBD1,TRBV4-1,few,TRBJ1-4,CASSQSGTGVPFDEKLFF,TGCGCCAGCAGCCAATCCGGGACAGGGGTCCCCTTCGATGAAAAACTGTTTTTT
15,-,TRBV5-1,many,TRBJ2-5,CASSFLAGQQETQYF,TGCGCCAGCAGCTTTCTGGCAGGACAACAAGAGACCCAGTACTTC
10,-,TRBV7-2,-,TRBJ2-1,CASILCQQFF,TGTGCCAGCATACTTTGTCAGCAGTTCTTC
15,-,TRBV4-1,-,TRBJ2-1,CASSLWDTSYNEQFF,TGCGCCAGCAGCTTATGGGACACCTCCTACAATGAGCAGTTCTTC
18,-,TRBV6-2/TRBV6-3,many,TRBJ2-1,CASSYSISYVRGHNEQFF,TGTGCCAGCAGTTACTCGATCTCCTATGTACGGGGTCACAATGAGCAGTTCTTC
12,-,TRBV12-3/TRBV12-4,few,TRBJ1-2,CASSLSIRGYTF,TGTGCCAGCAGTTTATCGATTCGAGGCTACACCTTC
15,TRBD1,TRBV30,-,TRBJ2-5,CAWNNQGALEETQYF,TGTGCCTGGAATAACCAGGGGGCACTGGAAGAGACCCAGTACTTC
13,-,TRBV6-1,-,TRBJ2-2,CASRSSIAGELFF,TGTGCCAGCCGCTCGAGTATAGCCGGGGAGCTGTTTTTT
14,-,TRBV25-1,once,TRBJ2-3,CASRKEDGGDTQYF,TGTGCCAGCAGAAAGGAGGACGGGGGAGATACGCAGTATTTT
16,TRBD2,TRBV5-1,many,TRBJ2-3,CASSSRSGAVTDTQYF,TGCGCCAGCAGCTCCCGAAGCGGGGCGGTAACAGATACGCAGTATTTT
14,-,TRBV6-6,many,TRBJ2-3,CASSYRFGTDTQYF,TGTGCCAGCAGTTACAGATTTGGGACAGATACGCAGTATTTT